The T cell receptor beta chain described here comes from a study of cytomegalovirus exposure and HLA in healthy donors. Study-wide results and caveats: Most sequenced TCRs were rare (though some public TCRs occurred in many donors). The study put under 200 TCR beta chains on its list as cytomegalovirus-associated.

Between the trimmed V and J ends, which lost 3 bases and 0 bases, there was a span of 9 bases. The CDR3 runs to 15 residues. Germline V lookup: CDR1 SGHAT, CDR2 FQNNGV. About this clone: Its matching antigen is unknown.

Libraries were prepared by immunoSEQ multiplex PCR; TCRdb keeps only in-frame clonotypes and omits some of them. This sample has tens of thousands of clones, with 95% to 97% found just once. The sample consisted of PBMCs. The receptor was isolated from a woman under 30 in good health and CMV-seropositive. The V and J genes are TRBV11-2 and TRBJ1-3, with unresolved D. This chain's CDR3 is CASSFLGVSGNTIYF. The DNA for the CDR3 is TGTGCCAGCAGCTTTCTAGGAGTCTCTGGAAACACCATATATTTT.